There are many counts of the clone carrying this T cell receptor (beta chain). From the RT-PCR reads, TCRdb called clonotypes with MiXCR, one entry per CDR3 protein. The sample records fewer than 500,000 distinct CDR3 sequences, roughly 17% being singletons. The V and J ends lost 4 bases and 0 bases respectively, with 11 bases between them. Germline values: CDR1 MDHEN, CDR2 SYDVKM. The CDR3 is 15 residues long. The sample comes from a study of patients and donors after allogeneic stem cell transplantation. Sequencing was done on a sample of blood, either unsorted or a sorted T cell fraction (not recorded which). The V gene is TRBV28, the J gene TRBJ2-3, with D perhaps matching TRBD1 (5 bases). The clonotype originates from a human donor who was either an allogeneic HSCT recipient or a stem cell or donor lymphocyte infusion donor (not recorded which). It is not recorded whose cells these are; they may come from a transplant donor. The DNA for the CDR3 is TGTGCCAGCAGTTACAGGACACCGAGCACAGATACGCAGTATTTT. Protein sequence: CASSYRTPSTDTQYF.